These 25 T cell receptor beta chains originate from one sample sequenced in a study of blood T cell repertoires in COVID-19. Libraries were prepared by immunoSEQ multiplex PCR; TCRdb keeps only in-frame clonotypes and omits some of them. This sample has about 64,000 clones, with over 75% found just once. The sequenced sample consisted of peripheral blood. Receptor source: a man aged 50 to 59 with active COVID-19.

This clone is a singleton in its sample. This rearrangement joins TRBV3-1 (or the pseudogene TRBV3-2) to TRBJ1-2, with 9 positions matching TRBD1. Per germline, CDR1 LGHDT and CDR2 YNNKEL (reference sequence). V lost 4 bases, J lost 4 bases, and 7 bases stayed unmatched. The CDR3 contains 15 residues. This CDR3 reads CASSRKGQGLYGYTF. DNA for the CDR3: TGTGCCAGCAGCCGAAAGGGACAGGGCCTCTATGGCTACACCTTC.

The chain carries TRBV5-4 and TRBJ2-7; 7 bases agree with TRBD1. Germline assignment: CDR1 SGHNT and CDR2 YYREEE (reference sequence). This CDR3 is 14 amino acids long. Trimming removed 0 bases from V and 6 bases from J; junction bases left unmatched: 6. This CDR3 is CASSLEQGSSEQYF. The DNA for the CDR3 is TGTGCCAGCAGCTTGGAACAGGGGTCGTCCGAGCAGTACTTC.

The rearrangement joins TRBV19 to TRBJ2-1; 9 bases fit TRBD2. The ends lost 6 bases at V and 0 bases at J; junction bases unmatched: 9. This CDR3 spans 17 amino acids. Germline V gives CDR1 LNHDA, CDR2 SQIVND (reference sequence). The CDR3 protein is CASRSLAGQSSYNEQFF. DNA of the CDR3: TGTGCCAGTAGGAGCCTAGCGGGGCAGAGCTCCTACAATGAGCAGTTCTTC.

The chain is built from TRBV4-2 and TRBJ2-7; 10 nucleotides agree with TRBD1. The trim removed 0 bases at V and 9 bases at J, leaving 8 bases unmatched. Per germline, CDR1 LGHNA and CDR2 YNFKEQ. The CDR3 extends over 15 amino acids. Here the CDR3 reads CASSQEGDRGWVQYF. The DNA for the CDR3 is TGTGCCAGCAGCCAAGAAGGGGACAGGGGATGGGTGCAGTACTTC.

The chain employs TRBV3-1 (or the pseudogene TRBV3-2) and TRBJ2-3; 12 bases are a match to TRBD2. The ends lost 4 bases at V and 3 bases at J; junction bases unmatched: 5. Germline V gene sequence: CDR1 LGHDT, CDR2 YNNKEL (reference sequence). There are 16 residues in the CDR3. CDR3 loop: CASSRPTSGRTDTQYF. The CDR3 DNA reads TGTGCCAGCAGCCGACCGACTAGCGGGAGAACAGATACGCAGTATTTT.

The chain carries TRBV20-1 and TRBJ2-1; no clear D gene. The CDR3 runs 12 residues. Per germline, CDR1 DFQATT and CDR2 SNEGSKA (reference sequence). Trimming took 3 bases from V and 3 from J, leaving 6 bases between them. The CDR3 DNA sequence: TGCAGTGCTAGTGGTATCTACAATGAGCAGTTCTTC. This translates into CSASGIYNEQFF.

CDR3 in amino acids: CASTEPRGSQYF. The CDR3 coding sequence is TGTGCCAGCACCGAGCCGCGTGGGAGCCAGTACTTC. The chain couples TRBV2 to TRBJ2-5; perhaps TRBD2 as D (5 bases). CDR1 is SNHLY and CDR2 is FYNNEI in the germline V gene. With 7 bases removed from V and 10 bases from J, the gap between germline ends came to 16 bases. This CDR3 contains 12 residues.

The rearrangement joins TRBV9 to TRBJ2-1; 8 positions agree with TRBD2. Looked up from germline, CDR1 is SGDLS and CDR2 is YYNGEE. The CDR3 contains 17 residues. The V gene end was trimmed by 0 bases and the J gene end by 0 bases; junction bases not matched to a gene: 5. The CDR3 is CASSVAPGGSSYNEQFF. CDR3 nucleotides: TGTGCCAGCAGCGTAGCTCCGGGGGGGAGCTCCTACAATGAGCAGTTCTTC.

The chain carries TRBV3-1 (or the pseudogene TRBV3-2) and TRBJ2-7, with D possibly matching TRBD2 (5 bases). CDR3 size: 13 residues. Germline V CDR1 and CDR2: LGHDT, YNNKEL (reference sequence). With 3 bases removed from V and 5 bases from J, the gap between germline ends came to 11 bases. For the CDR3, the DNA is TGTGCCAGCAGCCAGTCCTCGAGGGACGAGCAGTACTTC. Amino acid sequence: CASSQSSRDEQYF.

The V and J genes are TRBV2 and TRBJ2-2; 9 bases are shared with TRBD1. Germline CDR1 SNHLY, CDR2 FYNNEI. The junction had 3 bases not matched to a gene; V was cut back by 7 bases and J by 3 bases. The CDR3 is made up of 14 amino acids. The chain's CDR3 is CASKNRGHTGELFF. Here the CDR3 DNA reads TGTGCCAGCAAAAACAGGGGGCACACCGGGGAGCTGTTTTTT. Full variable domain (missing parts from reference TRBV2 and TRBJ2-2): EPEVTQTPSHQVTQMGQEVILRCVPISNHLYFYWYRQILGQKVEFLVSFYNNEISEKSEIFDDQFSVERPDGSNFTLKIRSTKLEDSAMYFCASKNRGHTGELFFGEGSRLTVL.

This clone is labeled medium-sized. V usage is TRBV14 and J usage is TRBJ1-5, with a tentative D call TRBD1 (5 bases). This CDR3 is built from 13 residues. Trimming stripped 1 base from V and 6 bases from J, with 7 bases between. Germline V gene data show CDR1 as SGHDN and CDR2 as FVKESK. Here the CDR3 reads CASSQVGGQPQHF. As DNA, the CDR3 is TGTGCCAGCAGCCAAGTCGGGGGTCAGCCCCAGCATTTT.

The chain recombines TRBV11-3 with TRBJ2-7, with TRBD1 identical over 9 bases. J gave up 6 bases and V 1 base, and 7 bases lay outside the gene matches. Germline V gives CDR1 SGHNT, CDR2 YENEEA. The CDR3 is made up of 15 amino acids. The CDR3 region is CASSLGLDRGAEQYF. In DNA, the CDR3 is TGTGCCAGCAGCTTAGGGTTGGACAGGGGAGCCGAGCAGTACTTC. Based on the CDR3 plus reference TRBV11-3 and TRBJ2-7, the full variable domain is EAGVVQSPRYKIIEKKQPVAFWCNPISGHNTLYWYLQNLGQGPELLIRYENEEAVDDSQLPKDRFSAERLKGVDSTLKIQPAELGDSAVYLCASSLGLDRGAEQYFGPGTRLTVT.

The chain recombines TRBV18 with TRBJ2-3; D gene uncertain. Germline V gene sequence: CDR1 KGHSH, CDR2 LQKENI. V was cut by 2 bases and J by 0 bases, with 6 bases left in between. CDR3 length equals 14 residues. The CDR3 DNA follows: TGTGCCAGCTCACCAAGCTCTAGCACAGATACGCAGTATTTT. Its translation is CASSPSSSTDTQYF.

The table lists this clone with a few counts. The chain joins TRBV4-1 to TRBJ1-1; 9 bases match TRBD1. The length of the CDR3 is 16 residues. Germline CDR1 reads MGHRA; CDR2 reads YSYEKL. The trim removed 3 bases at V and 6 bases at J, leaving 11 bases unmatched. CDR3 sequence: CASSQTRQGGGAEAFF. CDR3 coding DNA: TGCGCCAGCAGCCAGACCCGACAGGGGGGCGGCGCTGAAGCTTTCTTT.

The chain is built from TRBV5-5 and TRBJ1-3; unclear D gene. This CDR3 has 15 amino acids. Trimming stripped 0 bases from V and 0 bases from J, with 7 bases between. Germline V gives CDR1 SGHKS, CDR2 YYEKEE (reference sequence). CDR3 loop: CASSLGVSSGNTIYF. CDR3 sequence (DNA): TGTGCCAGCAGCTTGGGAGTGAGCTCTGGAAACACCATATATTTT.

For this clone: Distinct nucleotide sequences in the sample also encode this CDR3. The rearrangement uses TRBV6-1 and TRBJ1-2, with TRBD1 identical over 9 bases. The germline gives CDR1 MNHNS, CDR2 SASEGT. V was pared by 3 bases and J by 4 bases, with 3 bases of the junction left unmatched. This CDR3 has 14 amino acids. The CDR3 loop reads CASSDTGGSYGYTF. In DNA, the CDR3 is TGTGCCAGCAGTGATACAGGGGGCAGCTATGGCTACACCTTC.

The genes are TRBV28 and TRBJ2-3, with 7 bases fitting TRBD2. There are 16 residues in the CDR3. CDR1 and CDR2 from the germline V gene are MDHEN and SYDVKM. V was pared by 6 bases and J by 6 bases, with 15 bases of the junction left unmatched. In DNA, the CDR3 is TGTGCCAGCAGGGACGGTGGCGGGGGTACCAGGGATACGCAGTATTTT. It is translated as CASRDGGGGTRDTQYF.

This clone has more than one count but fewer than ten. This chain joins TRBV28 and TRBJ1-2; a possible D gene is TRBD1 (6 bases). V dropped 5 bases and J dropped 8 bases, with 18 bases sitting between them. The length of the CDR3 is 14 residues. Germline loops: CDR1 MDHEN, CDR2 SYDVKM. CDR3 sequence: CASSPFPGGWGYTF. The CDR3, as DNA: TGTGCCAGCAGTCCCTTCCCGGGGGGCTGGGGCTACACCTTC.

The CDR3 protein is CASSMGGASYEQYF. The DNA for the CDR3 is TGTGCCAGCAGCATGGGGGGGGCGTCCTACGAGCAGTACTTC. The chain couples TRBV28 to TRBJ2-7; the D gene is possibly TRBD2 (7 bases). This CDR3 region has 14 residues. Germline CDR1 reads MDHEN; CDR2 reads SYDVKM. V shed 6 bases and J shed 1 base, with 13 bases lying between them.

This chain connects TRBV14 to TRBJ2-7; TRBD1 is a possible D gene (5 bases). The V gene lost 2 bases and the J gene lost 7 bases, with 12 bases spanning the gap. The germline V gene encodes CDR1 SGHDN and CDR2 FVKESK. The CDR3 runs 13 residues. CDR3 sequence: CASSQWGEREQYF. CDR3 bases: TGTGCCAGCAGCCAATGGGGCGAGAGGGAGCAGTACTTC.

This sequence joins TRBV5-1 and TRBJ2-1, with D maybe TRBD2 (6 bases). CDR3 length: 16 amino acids. Trimming took 2 bases from V and 0 from J, leaving 12 bases between them. The germline V gene has CDR1 SGHRS and CDR2 YFSETQ. CDR3 in DNA: TGCGCCAGCAGCTTAGGAGGGAGGAGCTCCTACAATGAGCAGTTCTTC. This codes for CASSLGGRSSYNEQFF.

V and J are TRBV28 and TRBJ2-7; 11 nucleotides line up with TRBD1. CDR3 size: 13 residues. Looked up from germline, CDR1 is MDHEN and CDR2 is SYDVKM. V shed 8 bases and J 5 bases; nucleotides not matched to a gene: 5. The CDR3 DNA is TGTGCCAGCCGGACAGGGGGCCTCGACGAGCAGTACTTC. The encoded protein is CASRTGGLDEQYF. Drawing the rest from reference TRBV28 and TRBJ2-7, the complete variable domain is DVKVTQSSRYLVKRTGEKVFLECVQDMDHENMFWYRQDPGLGLRLIYFSYDVKMKEKGDIPEGYSVSREKKERFSLILESASTNQTSMYLCASRTGGLDEQYFGPGTRLTVT.

The chain links TRBV14 to TRBJ1-6, with 8 bases lining up with TRBD1. The CDR3 length is 14 residues. Looked up from germline, CDR1 is SGHDN and CDR2 is FVKESK. With V trimmed by 4 bases and J by 7 bases, 3 bases remained unmatched. This CDR3 reads CASSPQGGNSPLHF. The DNA of the CDR3 is TGTGCCAGCAGCCCACAGGGGGGCAATTCACCCCTCCACTTT.

This sequence joins TRBV7-9 and TRBJ1-3, with D maybe TRBD1 (6 bases). Germline V gives CDR1 SEHNR, CDR2 FQNEAQ (reference sequence). There are 18 residues in the CDR3. Trimming pared 1 base from V and 2 bases from J, leaving 18 bases between. For the CDR3, the DNA is TGTGCCAGCAGCTTAGAAGGGTTTATACAGGGACCTGGAAACACCATATATTTT. This encodes CASSLEGFIQGPGNTIYF.

The rearrangement uses TRBV6-5 and TRBJ1-1; tentative D call: TRBD1 (5 bases). Looked up from germline, CDR1 is MNHEY and CDR2 is SVGAGI. This CDR3 has 13 residues. V was cut by 8 bases and J by 0 bases, with 10 bases left in between. This CDR3 is CASLSGMNTEAFF. As DNA, the CDR3 is TGTGCCAGCTTATCAGGGATGAACACTGAAGCTTTCTTT.